Sequencing of this TCR beta chain was carried out in a study of blood T cell repertoires in COVID-19. Whole-study context: Donors in the United States, Italy and Spain gave samples during acute or convalescent COVID-19.

Clones were read by immunoSEQ multiplex PCR, and TCRdb kept only the in-frame ones, dropping some. The table lists 300,000 to 350,000 clones, roughly 90% of them singletons. V shed 5 bases and J 6 bases; nucleotides not matched to a gene: 11. Germline V gene sequence: CDR1 SGHTA, CDR2 FQGNSA. The CDR3 is 16 residues long. Seattle's cohort entered during active infection and was followed longitudinally. This receptor was identified in a woman aged 40 to 55 with COVID-19, enrolled during active disease. The J gene is TRBJ2-3, the V gene TRBV7-2, with 10 bases that match TRBD1. Sequencing was done on a sample of peripheral blood. The CDR3 spells CASSTDRGDQSDTQYF. The CDR3 nucleotides are TGTGCCAGCAGCACGGACAGGGGGGACCAGAGTGATACGCAGTATTTT.